The sequence of this TCR beta chain was determined in a study of blood T cell repertoires in COVID-19. Background on the study: Italy, Spain and the United States were the sources of the convalescent and acute COVID-19 samples.

This clone appeared a single time. This CDR3 comprises 15 residues. J lost 5 bases, V lost 1 base, and 2 bases had no gene match. Germline V CDR1 and CDR2: LNHNV, YYDKDF (reference sequence). Clones were sequenced by immunoSEQ multiplex PCR, and TCRdb holds only the in-frame ones, with some missing. Among approximately 120,000 clones listed, 70% to 90% were seen once. The sample comprised peripheral blood. The V call is TRBV15, the J call TRBJ2-1; 10 bases fit TRBD2. The TCR was taken from a woman in her fifties or sixties with acute or convalescent COVID-19. This CDR3 reads CATSRGGTSDNEQFF. CDR3 in DNA: TGTGCCACCAGCAGAGGCGGGACTAGCGACAATGAGCAGTTCTTC. Drawing the rest from reference TRBV15 and TRBJ2-1, the complete variable domain is DAMVIQNPRYQVTQFGKPVTLSCSQTLNHNVMYWYQQKSSQAPKLLFHYYDKDFNNEADTPDNFQSRRPNTSFCFLDIRSPGLGDTAMYLCATSRGGTSDNEQFFGPGTRLTVL.